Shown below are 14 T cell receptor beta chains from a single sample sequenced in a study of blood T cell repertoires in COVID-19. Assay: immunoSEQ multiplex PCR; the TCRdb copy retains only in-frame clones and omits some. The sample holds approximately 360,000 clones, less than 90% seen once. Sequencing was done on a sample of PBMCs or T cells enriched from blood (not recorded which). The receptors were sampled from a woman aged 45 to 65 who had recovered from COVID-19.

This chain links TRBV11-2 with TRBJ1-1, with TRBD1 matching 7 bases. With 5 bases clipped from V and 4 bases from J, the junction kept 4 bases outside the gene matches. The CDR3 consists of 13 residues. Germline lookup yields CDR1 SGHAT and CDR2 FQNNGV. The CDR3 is CASSQGVGTEAFF. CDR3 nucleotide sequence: TGTGCCAGCAGCCAGGGGGTGGGCACTGAAGCTTTCTTT.

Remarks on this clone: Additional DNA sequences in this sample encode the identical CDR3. This CDR3 is CASSQVRGTEAFF. CDR3 DNA sequence: TGTGCCAGCAGCCAAGTTAGGGGGACTGAAGCTTTCTTT. The chain is built from TRBV3-1 (or the pseudogene TRBV3-2) and TRBJ1-1; perhaps TRBD1 as D (6 bases). Germline values: CDR1 LGHDT, CDR2 YNNKEL (reference sequence). The V end was cut by 1 base, the J end by 5 bases, with 8 bases between. This CDR3 region has 13 residues.

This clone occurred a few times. The CDR3 DNA is TGTGCCAGCAGATCCGGGACTGTGAACACTGAAGCTTTCTTT. Translation: CASRSGTVNTEAFF. The gene calls are TRBV2 and TRBJ1-1; tentative D call: TRBD1 (5 bases). V gave up 6 bases and J gave up 0 bases, with 11 bases separating them. The CDR3 has 14 amino acids. The germline V gene encodes CDR1 SNHLY and CDR2 FYNNEI.

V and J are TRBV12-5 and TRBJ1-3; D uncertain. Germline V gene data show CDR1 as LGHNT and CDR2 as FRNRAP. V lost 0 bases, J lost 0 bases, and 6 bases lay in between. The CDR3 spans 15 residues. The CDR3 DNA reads TGTGCTAGTGGTTTGGTACTTAGCTCTGGAAACACCATATATTTT. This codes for CASGLVLSSGNTIYF.

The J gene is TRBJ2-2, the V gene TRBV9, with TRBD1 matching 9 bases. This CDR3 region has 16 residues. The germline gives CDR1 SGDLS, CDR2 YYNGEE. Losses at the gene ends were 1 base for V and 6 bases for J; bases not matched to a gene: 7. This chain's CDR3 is CASSVRGQGTPGELFF. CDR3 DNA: TGTGCCAGCAGCGTAAGGGGACAGGGTACACCCGGGGAGCTGTTTTTT.

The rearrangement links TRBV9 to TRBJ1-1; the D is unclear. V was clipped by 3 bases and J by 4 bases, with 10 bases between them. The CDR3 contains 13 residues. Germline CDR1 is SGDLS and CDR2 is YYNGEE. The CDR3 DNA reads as TGTGCCAGCAGCGCATACAGAAGCACTGAAGCTTTCTTT. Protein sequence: CASSAYRSTEAFF.

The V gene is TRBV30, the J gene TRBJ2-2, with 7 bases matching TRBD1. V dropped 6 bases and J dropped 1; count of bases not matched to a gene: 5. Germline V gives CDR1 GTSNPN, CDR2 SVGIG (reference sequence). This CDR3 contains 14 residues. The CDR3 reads CACPAGGNTGELFF. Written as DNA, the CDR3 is TGTGCCTGCCCGGCAGGGGGGAACACCGGGGAGCTGTTTTTT.

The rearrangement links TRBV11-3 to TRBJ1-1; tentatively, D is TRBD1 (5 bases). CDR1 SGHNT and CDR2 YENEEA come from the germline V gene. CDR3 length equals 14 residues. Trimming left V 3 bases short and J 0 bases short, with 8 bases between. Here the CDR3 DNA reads TGTGCCAGCAGCTTCGGCAGGGTGAACACTGAAGCTTTCTTT. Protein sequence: CASSFGRVNTEAFF. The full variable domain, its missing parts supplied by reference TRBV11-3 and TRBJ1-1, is EAGVVQSPRYKIIEKKQPVAFWCNPISGHNTLYWYLQNLGQGPELLIRYENEEAVDDSQLPKDRFSAERLKGVDSTLKIQPAELGDSAVYLCASSFGRVNTEAFFGQGTRLTVV.

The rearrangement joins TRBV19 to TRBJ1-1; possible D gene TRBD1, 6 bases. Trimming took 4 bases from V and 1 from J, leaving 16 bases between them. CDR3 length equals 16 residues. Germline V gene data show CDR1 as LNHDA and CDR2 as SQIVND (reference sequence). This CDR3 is CASSSWEAGANTEAFF. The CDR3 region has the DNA TGTGCCAGTAGTAGTTGGGAGGCGGGGGCGAACACTGAAGCTTTCTTT.

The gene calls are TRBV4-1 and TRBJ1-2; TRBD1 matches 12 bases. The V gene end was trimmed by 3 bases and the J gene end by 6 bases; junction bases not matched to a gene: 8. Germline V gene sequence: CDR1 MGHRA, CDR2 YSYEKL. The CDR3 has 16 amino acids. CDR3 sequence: CASSQLTGQGAHGYTF. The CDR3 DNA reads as TGCGCCAGCAGCCAGCTCACGGGACAGGGGGCGCATGGCTACACCTTC.

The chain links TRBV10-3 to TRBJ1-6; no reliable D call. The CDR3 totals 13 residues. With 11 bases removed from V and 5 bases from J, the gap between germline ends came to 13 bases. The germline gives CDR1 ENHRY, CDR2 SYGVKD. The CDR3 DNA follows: TGTGCCGCCCGGTGGGAGAATAATTCACCCCTCCACTTT. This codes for CAARWENNSPLHF.

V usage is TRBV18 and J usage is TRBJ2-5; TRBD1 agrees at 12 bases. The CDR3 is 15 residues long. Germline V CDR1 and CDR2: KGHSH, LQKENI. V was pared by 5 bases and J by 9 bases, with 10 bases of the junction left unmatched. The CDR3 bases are TGTGCCAGCTCAGTGGGACAGGGGGCCCTCAGGCCCCAGTACTTC. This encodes CASSVGQGALRPQYF.

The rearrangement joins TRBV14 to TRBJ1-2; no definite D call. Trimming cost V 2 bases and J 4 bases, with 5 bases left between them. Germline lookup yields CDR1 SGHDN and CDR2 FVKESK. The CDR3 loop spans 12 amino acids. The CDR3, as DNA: TGTGCCAGCAGCCAAAACTCCTATGGCTACACCTTC. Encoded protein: CASSQNSYGYTF.

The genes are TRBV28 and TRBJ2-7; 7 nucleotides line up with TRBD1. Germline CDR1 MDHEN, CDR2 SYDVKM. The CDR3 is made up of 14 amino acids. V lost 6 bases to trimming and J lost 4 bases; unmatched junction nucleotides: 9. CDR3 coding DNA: TGTGCCAGCAGGCCAACGGGCAGGGGGTACGAGCAGTACTTC. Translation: CASRPTGRGYEQYF.